The next 3 T cell receptor beta chains were all read from a single sample in a study of Graves' ophthalmopathy and Graves' hyperthyroidism. Amplification from RNA transcripts yielded the TCR beta CDR3 regions. Second-round multiplex PCR followed a first-round RT-PCR using HTBI primers. A single record per CDR3 protein comes from TCRdb applying MiXCR to the multiplex PCR reads. The table records 600,000 to 650,000 distinct CDR3 sequences, about 24% of them present only once. The sample comprised peripheral blood. Receptors originate from a woman aged 18-29 years with stable Graves' hyperthyroidism. Some clones in this sample may be carry-over from other donors' samples.

This clonotype was detected many times. The rearrangement links TRBV29-1 to TRBJ2-2; D may be TRBD1 (5 bases). The CDR3 is 14 amino acids. CDR1 is SQVTM and CDR2 is ANQGSEA in the germline V gene. V lost 7 bases, J lost 4 bases, and 16 bases lay in between. The chain's CDR3 is CSAVDIQVTGELFF. The CDR3 DNA reads TGCAGCGCCGTGGACATCCAGGTCACCGGGGAGCTGTTTTTT.

This clonotype was seen repeatedly, ten times or more. The rearrangement links TRBV12-3 or TRBV12-4 to TRBJ2-5, with D perhaps being TRBD1 or TRBD2 (5 bases each). V lost 4 bases to trimming and J lost 4 bases, with 16 bases between them. The CDR3 is 15 residues long. CDR3 region: CASSSERDAGETQYF. CDR3 coding DNA: TGTGCCAGCAGTTCTGAGAGGGACGCAGGAGAGACCCAGTACTTC.

This clonotype was counted ten times or more. J is TRBJ2-2 and V is TRBV12-3 or TRBV12-4; D is unclear. This CDR3 has 14 amino acids. V was cut by 6 bases and J by 0 bases, with 8 bases left in between. CDR3 amino acids: CASSSEPNTGELFF. CDR3 DNA sequence: TGTGCCAGCAGCTCGGAGCCGAACACCGGGGAGCTGTTTTTT.